This is a list of T cell receptor beta chains from one sample in a study of naive and memory T cell subsets. From the UMI-ligation and nested PCR reads, TCRdb called clonotypes with MiXCR, one entry per CDR3 protein. In the table there are 130,000 or so distinct CDR3 sequences, approximately 37% of which are singletons. Source material: central memory CD4+ T cells from blood. All receptors come from a human donor in good health. Each CDR3 is given with its conserved first and last residue. Fields, in order: D gene, V gene, clone size, J gene, CDR3 DNA, CDR3 protein. The D gene is left open where the match is weak. Some rows have no size entry. The others give once, few or many, or a class for an expanded clone.

D gene: TRBD2
V gene: TRBV20-1
clone size: -
J gene: TRBJ2-7
CDR3 DNA: TGCAGTGCCATAGCGGGAGTAGGGGTCGAGCAGTACTTC
CDR3 protein: CSAIAGVGVEQYF

D gene: -
V gene: TRBV5-1
clone size: -
J gene: TRBJ1-1
CDR3 DNA: TGCGCCAGCAGCTGGGACCTGGGCACTGAAGCTTTCTTT
CDR3 protein: CASSWDLGTEAFF

D gene: -
V gene: TRBV7-8
clone size: few
J gene: TRBJ2-4
CDR3 DNA: TGTGCCAGCAGGGAGGCGGGAAAAAACATTCAGTACTTC
CDR3 protein: CASREAGKNIQYF

D gene: TRBD1
V gene: TRBV7-7
clone size: -
J gene: TRBJ2-5
CDR3 DNA: TGTGCCAGCAGCTTGGAGGGGACAGGGTTGGAGACCCAGTACTTC
CDR3 protein: CASSLEGTGLETQYF

D gene: -
V gene: TRBV28
clone size: many
J gene: TRBJ2-7
CDR3 DNA: TGTGCCAGCAGTCGGCGTTACGAGCAGTACTTC
CDR3 protein: CASSRRYEQYF

D gene: TRBD2
V gene: TRBV30
clone size: -
J gene: TRBJ2-5
CDR3 DNA: TGTGCCTGGAGTGGGGGCGGGAGTGATGAGACCCAGTACTTC
CDR3 protein: CAWSGGGSDETQYF

D gene: -
V gene: TRBV12-3/TRBV12-4
clone size: few
J gene: TRBJ2-5
CDR3 DNA: TGTGCCAGCAGTCAAGTGGGTCCCGAGACCCAGTACTTC
CDR3 protein: CASSQVGPETQYF

D gene: -
V gene: TRBV11-2
clone size: many
J gene: TRBJ1-1
CDR3 DNA: TGTGCCAGCAGCTTAGGGTTGGTCGCAGGGACTGAAGCTTTCTTT
CDR3 protein: CASSLGLVAGTEAFF

D gene: -
V gene: TRBV28
clone size: -
J gene: TRBJ1-1
CDR3 DNA: TGTGCCAGCAGTTTCTCCCCCGGAGGCGAAGCTTTCTTT
CDR3 protein: CASSFSPGGEAFF

D gene: TRBD1
V gene: TRBV10-3
clone size: -
J gene: TRBJ2-7
CDR3 DNA: TGTGCCATCAGTGTTTCGGGACAGACCTACGAGCAGTACTTC
CDR3 protein: CAISVSGQTYEQYF

D gene: TRBD1
V gene: TRBV6-5
clone size: -
J gene: TRBJ1-2
CDR3 DNA: TGTGCCAGCAGTTATGACAGGGAAACTGGCTACACCTTC
CDR3 protein: CASSYDRETGYTF

D gene: TRBD2
V gene: TRBV7-2
clone size: -
J gene: TRBJ2-2
CDR3 DNA: TGTGCCAGCAGCTTAATATCGAGCGGGAGAGGCACCGGGGAGCTGTTTTTT
CDR3 protein: CASSLISSGRGTGELFF

D gene: -
V gene: TRBV6-6
clone size: -
J gene: TRBJ1-5
CDR3 DNA: TGTGCCAGCAGTCGATCACATATTCACCCCACCAATCAGCCCCAGCATTTT
CDR3 protein: CASSRSHIHPTNQPQHF

D gene: -
V gene: TRBV11-2
clone size: -
J gene: TRBJ1-5
CDR3 DNA: TGTGCCAGCAGCCAAGACAGAAATAACAATCAGCCCCAGCATTTT
CDR3 protein: CASSQDRNNNQPQHF

D gene: -
V gene: TRBV30
clone size: few
J gene: TRBJ1-1
CDR3 DNA: TGTGCCTGGTCAGGGTTCATGAACACTGAAGCTTTCTTT
CDR3 protein: CAWSGFMNTEAFF

D gene: TRBD2
V gene: TRBV28
clone size: -
J gene: TRBJ2-7
CDR3 DNA: TGTGCCAGCAGTTTATCCGGGGCCGGGACTAGCCACGAGCAGTACTTC
CDR3 protein: CASSLSGAGTSHEQYF

D gene: -
V gene: TRBV19
clone size: -
J gene: TRBJ2-7
CDR3 DNA: TGTGCCAGTAGTATGGGATCTCGGACCAGCTCCTACGAGCAGTACTTC
CDR3 protein: CASSMGSRTSSYEQYF

D gene: -
V gene: TRBV20-1
clone size: -
J gene: TRBJ1-4
CDR3 DNA: TGCAGTGCTAGACGTAGACTTGAAAAACTGTTTTTT
CDR3 protein: CSARRRLEKLFF

D gene: TRBD1
V gene: TRBV27
clone size: -
J gene: TRBJ1-1
CDR3 DNA: TGTGCCAGCAGTCAAATCACAGGGGCGGCTGAAGCTTTCTTT
CDR3 protein: CASSQITGAAEAFF

D gene: TRBD2
V gene: TRBV12-3/TRBV12-4
clone size: -
J gene: TRBJ2-7
CDR3 DNA: TGTGCCAGCACCCGATCCTCGGGGGGGGGGCAGTACTTC
CDR3 protein: CASTRSSGGGQYF

D gene: -
V gene: TRBV28
clone size: -
J gene: TRBJ1-1
CDR3 DNA: TGTGCCAGCAGTTTTCGTAATCGGTACACTGAAGCTTTCTTT
CDR3 protein: CASSFRNRYTEAFF

D gene: TRBD1
V gene: TRBV12-3/TRBV12-4
clone size: -
J gene: TRBJ1-1
CDR3 DNA: TGTGCCAGCAGCATGACAGGGCGGACTGAAGCTTTCTTT
CDR3 protein: CASSMTGRTEAFF

D gene: -
V gene: TRBV27
clone size: -
J gene: TRBJ2-2
CDR3 DNA: TGTGCCAGCAGCCCCGCAGGGCGGACGAACACCGGGGAGCTGTTTTTT
CDR3 protein: CASSPAGRTNTGELFF

D gene: TRBD2
V gene: TRBV28
clone size: -
J gene: TRBJ2-1
CDR3 DNA: TGTGCCAGCAGGGCCCGACTAGCGAGAAGGCATGAGCAGTTCTTC
CDR3 protein: CASRARLARRHEQFF

D gene: -
V gene: TRBV20-1
clone size: -
J gene: TRBJ2-1
CDR3 DNA: TGCAGTGCTAGTCCTTCGGCTTCTCATGGGGGGAACAATGAGCAGTTCTTC
CDR3 protein: CSASPSASHGGNNEQFF

D gene: TRBD1
V gene: TRBV29-1
clone size: few
J gene: TRBJ2-1
CDR3 DNA: TGCAGCGTCAGGACAGGGATCAATGAGCAGTTCTTC
CDR3 protein: CSVRTGINEQFF

D gene: TRBD1
V gene: TRBV18
clone size: few
J gene: TRBJ2-2
CDR3 DNA: TGTGCCAGCTCACCTTGGGACAGGGCCACCGGGGAGCTGTTTTTT
CDR3 protein: CASSPWDRATGELFF

D gene: -
V gene: TRBV2
clone size: -
J gene: TRBJ2-7
CDR3 DNA: TGTGCCAGCATCGCCAGGCGGGGATCCTACGAGCAGTACTTC
CDR3 protein: CASIARRGSYEQYF

D gene: -
V gene: TRBV4-3
clone size: -
J gene: TRBJ1-2
CDR3 DNA: TGCGCCAGCAGCCAAGAGAGGATGATGGCGGATGGCTACACCTTC
CDR3 protein: CASSQERMMADGYTF

D gene: -
V gene: TRBV28
clone size: many
J gene: TRBJ2-3
CDR3 DNA: TGTGCCAGCAGTTCACCCCGAGGCCTGACAGATACGCAGTATTTT
CDR3 protein: CASSSPRGLTDTQYF

D gene: -
V gene: TRBV6-6
clone size: few
J gene: TRBJ1-4
CDR3 DNA: TGTGCCAGCAGTCGCAGGGAGATAAGGGAAAAACTGTTTTTT
CDR3 protein: CASSRREIREKLFF

D gene: TRBD2
V gene: TRBV4-3
clone size: few
J gene: TRBJ2-7
CDR3 DNA: TGCGCCAGCAGCCGAGGGACTAGCGGGAACTACGAGCAGTACTTC
CDR3 protein: CASSRGTSGNYEQYF

D gene: -
V gene: TRBV18
clone size: few
J gene: TRBJ1-3
CDR3 DNA: TGTGCCAGCTCAGGACGCGTTCGGTCCGGCTCTGGAAACACCATATATTTT
CDR3 protein: CASSGRVRSGSGNTIYF

D gene: TRBD2
V gene: TRBV28
clone size: many
J gene: TRBJ2-1
CDR3 DNA: TGTGCCAGCAACCCTCCAGCGGGACTAGCACAGTTCTTC
CDR3 protein: CASNPPAGLAQFF

D gene: -
V gene: TRBV7-9
clone size: many
J gene: TRBJ2-1
CDR3 DNA: TGTGCCAGCAGCTTAGTTCAGTATAGCTCCTACAATGAGCAGTTCTTC
CDR3 protein: CASSLVQYSSYNEQFF

D gene: -
V gene: TRBV18
clone size: few
J gene: TRBJ1-6
CDR3 DNA: TGTGCCAGCTCACCAGGGGACTCCTATAATTCACCCCTCCACTTT
CDR3 protein: CASSPGDSYNSPLHF

D gene: TRBD2
V gene: TRBV7-9
clone size: few
J gene: TRBJ2-1
CDR3 DNA: TGTGCCAGCAGCTTAACGGGAGGGTTCGAGCAGTTCTTC
CDR3 protein: CASSLTGGFEQFF

D gene: -
V gene: TRBV19
clone size: few
J gene: TRBJ1-1
CDR3 DNA: TGTGCCAGTATATTCAGGGGAAACACTGAAGCTTTCTTT
CDR3 protein: CASIFRGNTEAFF

D gene: -
V gene: TRBV4-3
clone size: -
J gene: TRBJ2-6
CDR3 DNA: TGCGCCAGCAGCCCCAGACAGGGAGGCTTCTCTGGGGCCAACGTCCTGACTTTC
CDR3 protein: CASSPRQGGFSGANVLTF

D gene: -
V gene: TRBV12-3/TRBV12-4
clone size: once
J gene: TRBJ2-5
CDR3 DNA: TGTGCCGGCAGCCGGACATCCCGCAGGGAGACCCAGTACTTC
CDR3 protein: CAGSRTSRRETQYF

D gene: TRBD1
V gene: TRBV27
clone size: many
J gene: TRBJ2-7
CDR3 DNA: TGTGCCAGCAGGGGGGTAGAGACAGGGCAATATGAGCAGTACTTC
CDR3 protein: CASRGVETGQYEQYF

D gene: TRBD2
V gene: TRBV28
clone size: -
J gene: TRBJ2-1
CDR3 DNA: TGTGCCAGCAGGACAGCGGGAGGGGGATACAATGAGCAGTTCTTC
CDR3 protein: CASRTAGGGYNEQFF

D gene: -
V gene: TRBV5-5
clone size: -
J gene: TRBJ1-2
CDR3 DNA: TGTGCCAGCAGCTTGCAGGGGACCACCTATGGCTACACCTTC
CDR3 protein: CASSLQGTTYGYTF

D gene: -
V gene: TRBV12-2
clone size: -
J gene: TRBJ2-5
CDR3 DNA: TGTGCAAGTCGCCGAAAGAAGGGACCCACGTACCAAGAGACCCAGTACTTC
CDR3 protein: CASRRKKGPTYQETQYF

D gene: TRBD2
V gene: TRBV7-8
clone size: -
J gene: TRBJ2-2
CDR3 DNA: TGTGCCAGCAGCCCTACTAGCGGGAGAGGCTGGGCCGGGGAGCTGTTTTTT
CDR3 protein: CASSPTSGRGWAGELFF

D gene: -
V gene: TRBV5-4
clone size: -
J gene: TRBJ1-1
CDR3 DNA: TGTGCCAGCAGCTTGAGTATGGTGAACACTGAAGCTTTCTTT
CDR3 protein: CASSLSMVNTEAFF

D gene: -
V gene: TRBV4-1
clone size: -
J gene: TRBJ2-2
CDR3 DNA: TGCGCCAGCAGCCTCACGCCCCAGTTCGCGTCGGCCGCCGGGGAGCTGTTTTTT
CDR3 protein: CASSLTPQFASAAGELFF

D gene: -
V gene: TRBV28
clone size: -
J gene: TRBJ2-3
CDR3 DNA: TGTGCCAGCAGTTTTACGGGGGCCGGGAAGATAGATACGCAGTATTTT
CDR3 protein: CASSFTGAGKIDTQYF

D gene: -
V gene: TRBV14
clone size: -
J gene: TRBJ2-1
CDR3 DNA: TGTGCCAGCAGCCAAGAACAACGACCCTACAATGAGCAGTTCTTC
CDR3 protein: CASSQEQRPYNEQFF

D gene: -
V gene: TRBV28
clone size: -
J gene: TRBJ2-3
CDR3 DNA: TGTGCCAGCAGTTCTTATGGGGAGCGGGGCACAGATACGCAGTATTTT
CDR3 protein: CASSSYGERGTDTQYF

D gene: TRBD1
V gene: TRBV25-1
clone size: -
J gene: TRBJ1-2
CDR3 DNA: TGTGCCAGCAGAAGGGGACAGACGGGGGGCTACACCTTC
CDR3 protein: CASRRGQTGGYTF

D gene: -
V gene: TRBV4-1
clone size: once
J gene: TRBJ2-7
CDR3 DNA: TGCGCCAGCAGCCAAGATCGAAGGGCCGTGAGACAGTACTTC
CDR3 protein: CASSQDRRAVRQYF

D gene: -
V gene: TRBV10-3
clone size: -
J gene: TRBJ1-1
CDR3 DNA: TGTGCCATCAGTGTAGGGGAGCGGTCTGAAGCTTTCTTT
CDR3 protein: CAISVGERSEAFF

D gene: TRBD1
V gene: TRBV7-3
clone size: -
J gene: TRBJ2-1
CDR3 DNA: TGTGCCAGCAGCCTGGGACAGGGGACGATCAATGAGCAGTTCTTC
CDR3 protein: CASSLGQGTINEQFF

D gene: -
V gene: TRBV12-3/TRBV12-4
clone size: -
J gene: TRBJ1-2
CDR3 DNA: TGTGCCAGCAGTTTTTCCCTCTATGGCTACACCTTC
CDR3 protein: CASSFSLYGYTF

D gene: -
V gene: TRBV5-8
clone size: -
J gene: TRBJ1-5
CDR3 DNA: TGTGCCAGCAGCTTCAAATACGGTCAGCCCCAGCATTTT
CDR3 protein: CASSFKYGQPQHF

D gene: -
V gene: TRBV9
clone size: -
J gene: TRBJ2-6
CDR3 DNA: TGTGCCAGCAGCGTAGGGGCCTCCGGGGCCAACGTCCTGACTTTC
CDR3 protein: CASSVGASGANVLTF

D gene: -
V gene: TRBV2
clone size: -
J gene: TRBJ2-2
CDR3 DNA: TGTGCCAGCAGTAAGGAGTTGCCCAACACCGGGGAGCTGTTTTTT
CDR3 protein: CASSKELPNTGELFF